Following are 21 T cell receptor beta chains from one sample sequenced in a study of control samples from healthy donors and cancer patients. Some clones are missing from TCRdb's copy, which holds only in-frame ones; the method was immunoSEQ multiplex PCR. The table has around 170,000 clones, approximately 90% seen once. The sample taken for sequencing was blood. The receptor set was obtained from a woman between 25 and 40 years old in good health.

V and J are TRBV2 and TRBJ2-1; TRBD1 might be the D (6 bases). V was pared by 7 bases and J by 6 bases, with 19 bases between. From germline, CDR1 is SNHLY and CDR2 FYNNEI. The CDR3 extends over 15 amino acids. CDR3 bases: TGTGCCAGCACTGCATCTCAGGGGCGGACCAATGAGCAGTTCTTC. Translating gives CASTASQGRTNEQFF.

The J gene is TRBJ2-7, the V gene TRBV20-1; D tentatively reads TRBD1 or TRBD2 (6 bases each). V was trimmed by 3 bases and J by 2 bases, leaving 11 bases between them. The CDR3 loop spans 13 amino acids. CDR1 DFQATT and CDR2 SNEGSKA come from the germline V gene (reference sequence). For the CDR3, the DNA is TGCAGTGCTAGTAGGGGGGACGCCTACGAGCAGTACTTC. Translation gives CSASRGDAYEQYF.

This sequence joins TRBV19 and TRBJ2-7; D is uncertain. CDR3 length: 11 amino acids. V gave up 7 bases and J gave up 3 bases, with 7 bases separating them. Germline V gene sequence: CDR1 LNHDA, CDR2 SQIVND (reference sequence). DNA for the CDR3: TGTGCCAGTACCTGGGGCTACGAGCAGTACTTC. Amino acid sequence: CASTWGYEQYF.

This chain joins TRBV19 and TRBJ1-5; 10 nucleotides line up with TRBD1. The V gene's germline CDR1 is LNHDA and CDR2 SQIVND (reference sequence). The CDR3 contains 15 residues. V lost 6 bases to trimming and J lost 6 bases; unmatched junction nucleotides: 8. DNA for the CDR3: TGTGCCAGTAGGATGAGACAGGGGGCGAGTCAGCCCCAGCATTTT. It yields the protein CASRMRQGASQPQHF.

This clone appeared a single time. This sequence joins TRBV30 and TRBJ1-1; D is undetermined. The CDR3 runs 12 residues. V lost 5 bases, J lost 5 bases, and 12 bases lay in between. CDR1 is GTSNPN, CDR2 SVGIG, per germline (reference sequence). The DNA for the CDR3 is TGTGCCTGGGCATACCGAGCAACTGAAGCTTTCTTT. It codes for CAWAYRATEAFF. Full variable domain (missing parts from reference TRBV30 and TRBJ1-1): SQTIHQWPATLVQPVGSPLSLECTVEGTSNPNLYWYRQAAGRGLQLLFYSVGIGQISSEVPQNLSASRPQDRQFILSSKKLLLSDSGFYLCAWAYRATEAFFGQGTRLTVV.

The V and J genes are TRBV5-1 and TRBJ2-1; 8 nucleotides align to TRBD2. V trimming: 0 bases; J trimming: 8 bases; junction bases outside the gene matches: 4. The germline V gene encodes CDR1 SGHRS and CDR2 YFSETQ. This CDR3 contains 14 residues. The CDR3 DNA reads as TGCGCCAGCAGCTTGGTTCGGCGGGAGGATGAGCAGTTCTTC. The encoded protein is CASSLVRREDEQFF.

V is TRBV28 and J is TRBJ2-2, with 7 bases aligning to TRBD2. Germline V gene lookup returns CDR1 MDHEN and CDR2 SYDVKM. The CDR3 spans 14 residues. V was pared by 7 bases and J by 4 bases, with 6 bases of the junction left unmatched. CDR3 residues: CASNREAVTGELFF. The DNA for the CDR3 is TGTGCCAGCAATCGGGAGGCGGTCACCGGGGAGCTGTTTTTT.

The chain joins TRBV27 to TRBJ1-1, with D possibly being TRBD1 (6 bases). Germline V gene data show CDR1 as MNHEY and CDR2 as SMNVEV (reference sequence). Trimming cost V 0 bases and J 5 bases, with 13 bases left between them. CDR3 length equals 15 residues. The chain's CDR3 is CASSLSRLGGTEAFF. The CDR3 DNA is TGTGCCAGCAGTTTATCTCGCCTAGGGGGGACTGAAGCTTTCTTT.

The CDR3 DNA sequence: TGTGCCAGCAGCGGAGGGGAGTTCCAGCCCCAGCATTTT. Residues: CASSGGEFQPQHF. The chain links TRBV7-9 to TRBJ1-5; D possibly corresponds to TRBD1 (5 bases). V was shortened by 5 bases and J by 7 bases, with 12 bases between the two germline ends. CDR3 length: 13 amino acids. Germline loops: CDR1 SEHNR, CDR2 FQNEAQ (reference sequence).

The rearrangement joins TRBV14 to TRBJ2-2; D is possibly TRBD1 or TRBD2 (6 bases each). The V end was cut by 8 bases, the J end by 3 bases, with 13 bases between. The CDR3 has 14 residues. The germline V gene encodes CDR1 SGHDN and CDR2 FVKESK. CDR3 loop: CASRGQWDTGELFF. The DNA of the CDR3 is TGTGCCAGCCGGGGGCAGTGGGACACCGGGGAGCTGTTTTTT. Together with reference TRBV14 and TRBJ2-2, the CDR3 gives the full variable domain: EAGVTQFPSHSVIEKGQTVTLRCDPISGHDNLYWYRRVMGKEIKFLLHFVKESKQDESGMPNNRFLAERTGGTYSTLKVQPAELEDSGVYFCASRGQWDTGELFFGEGSRLTVL.

This rearrangement joins TRBV27 to TRBJ1-5; D uncertain. Per the germline V gene, CDR1 is MNHEY and CDR2 is SMNVEV (reference sequence). The V end was cut by 6 bases, the J end by 0 bases, with 9 bases between. CDR3 size: 14 residues. CDR3 loop: CASRGPHSNQPQHF. Written as DNA, the CDR3 is TGTGCCAGCAGGGGTCCCCATAGCAATCAGCCCCAGCATTTT.

This clone was seen only once. The chain is built from TRBV9 and TRBJ2-1, with TRBD2 matching 10 bases. There are 16 residues in the CDR3. Germline trimming cut 3 bases from V and 2 bases from J; bases unmatched to any gene: 5. Per the germline V gene, CDR1 is SGDLS and CDR2 is YYNGEE. CDR3 residues: CASSGSGGGTYNEQFF. The CDR3, as DNA: TGTGCCAGCAGCGGAAGCGGGGGGGGGACCTACAATGAGCAGTTCTTC. The whole variable domain, remainder taken from reference TRBV9 and TRBJ2-1, is DSGVTQTPKHLITATGQRVTLRCSPRSGDLSVYWYQQSLDQGLQFLIQYYNGEERAKGNILERFSAQQFPDLHSELNLSSLELGDSALYFCASSGSGGGTYNEQFFGPGTRLTVL.

This clone was recorded once. Distinct nucleotide sequences in the sample also encode this CDR3. CDR3 nucleotide sequence: TGCAGCGTTGACGGCTACACCTTC. This encodes CSVDGYTF. The gene calls are TRBV29-1 and TRBJ1-2; D uncertain. The CDR3 contains 8 residues. Deletions cut 3 bases from V and 8 bases from J, with 1 base between. The germline V gene encodes CDR1 SQVTM and CDR2 ANQGSEA.

V is TRBV6-5 and J is TRBJ2-7, with 10 bases that match TRBD1. The J segment lost 4 bases and the V segment lost 4 bases, leaving 7 bases of the junction unmatched. CDR3 size: 15 residues. CDR1 is MNHEY, CDR2 SVGAGI, per germline. The CDR3 here is CASSSPRTGGYEQYF. The DNA of the CDR3 is TGTGCCAGCAGTTCTCCAAGGACAGGGGGTTACGAGCAGTACTTC.

This clone was detected only once. The J gene is TRBJ2-1, the V gene TRBV10-3, with 8 bases that match TRBD2. J was trimmed by 4 bases and V by 6 bases; bases with no gene match: 5. There are 14 residues in the CDR3. Looked up from germline, CDR1 is ENHRY and CDR2 is SYGVKD. For the CDR3, the DNA is TGTGCCATCAGCCGGAGCGGGAGTTACAATGAGCAGTTCTTC. Its protein is CAISRSGSYNEQFF.

V gene TRBV24-1 combines with J gene TRBJ2-2; tentative D call: TRBD2 (6 bases). This CDR3 comprises 15 residues. V was clipped by 8 bases and J by 0 bases, with 12 bases between them. Germline values: CDR1 KGHDR, CDR2 SFDVKD. The CDR3 sequence is CATTPGGTNTGELFF. CDR3 DNA: TGTGCCACCACTCCCGGGGGAACGAACACCGGGGAGCTGTTTTTT.

The CDR3 DNA is TGTGCCAGCAGCCAAGATAGTAGGAACTCACCCCTCCACTTT. It yields the protein CASSQDSRNSPLHF. The chain joins TRBV4-2 to TRBJ1-6; the D is unclear. The CDR3 extends over 14 amino acids. Trimming took 0 bases from V and 10 from J, leaving 10 bases between them. The V gene's germline CDR1 is LGHNA and CDR2 YNFKEQ.

The chain is built from TRBV5-1 and TRBJ1-3; D is perhaps TRBD1 (5 bases). CDR3 length: 13 residues. V shed 4 bases and J shed 1 base, with 6 bases lying between them. The germline V gene encodes CDR1 SGHRS and CDR2 YFSETQ. CDR3 DNA sequence: TGCGCCAGCAGCCAGGGTTCTGGAAACACCATATATTTT. It encodes CASSQGSGNTIYF.

This chain connects TRBV7-2 to TRBJ2-5, with D possibly matching TRBD2 (6 bases). Germline V gene data show CDR1 as SGHTA and CDR2 as FQGNSA. Trimming pared 6 bases from V and 2 bases from J, leaving 10 bases between. The length of the CDR3 is 13 residues. CDR3 DNA sequence: TGTGCCAGCAGTCGGGACTGGCAAGAGACCCAGTACTTC. Translation gives CASSRDWQETQYF.

The chain recombines TRBV10-3 with TRBJ1-3; D is unresolved. The V and J ends lost 3 bases and 0 bases respectively, with 6 bases between them. The length of the CDR3 is 14 residues. Germline values: CDR1 ENHRY, CDR2 SYGVKD. The CDR3 spells CAISDDDSGNTIYF. Written as DNA, the CDR3 is TGTGCCATCAGTGATGATGACTCTGGAAACACCATATATTTT.

The chain has TRBV19 and TRBJ2-7; D is possibly TRBD1 or TRBD2 (5 bases each). There are 14 residues in the CDR3. The V end lost 2 bases, the J end lost 2 bases, and 10 bases lay between the germline ends. The germline V gene encodes CDR1 LNHDA and CDR2 SQIVND (reference sequence). The CDR3 sequence is CASSIRDVPYEQYF. In DNA, the CDR3 is TGTGCCAGTAGTATACGGGACGTGCCCTACGAGCAGTACTTC.